In this sample, the clone carrying this T cell receptor beta chain turned up many times. V shed 4 bases and J shed 5 bases, with 8 bases lying between them. The germline V gene encodes CDR1 SGHTA and CDR2 FQGNSA. This CDR3 spans 12 amino acids. The data were taken from a study of identical twins. A universal primer site was incorporated via template switching, and the cDNA contained unique molecular identifiers. One entry per CDR3 protein, called by TCRdb with MiXCR from the 5' RACE reads. The sample includes around 570,000 distinct CDR3 sequences, roughly 9.9% of them seen just once. The same data also contributed to another study, on yellow fever vaccine responses in identical twins.

Input material: PBMCs. This TCR came from a woman younger than 35 in good health. The chain has TRBV7-2 and TRBJ2-5; D gene unclear. The CDR3 DNA sequence: TGTGCCAGCAGCTACAATCAGGAGACCCAGTACTTC. Its protein is CASSYNQETQYF.